The clone carrying this TCR beta chain was seen just once. The treatment here: 19 received Ad26.COV2.S at low or high dose, single or two shots; a few received placebo; per-sample allocation not given. Sample collection was performed on day 63 after the first vaccine or placebo injection. The data were taken from a study of Ad26.COV2.S vaccination and SARS-CoV-2 variants. Produced via immunoSEQ multiplex PCR; TCRdb's table is partial and in-frame only. The profile covers about 680,000 clones, with approximately 88% appearing a single time and about 1.5% taken by the ten largest. The CDR3 length is 17 residues. The germline V gene has CDR1 KGHSH and CDR2 LQKENI. V lost 2 bases, J lost 1 base, and 5 bases stayed unmatched.

The source material was peripheral blood, sampled in a trial of Ad26.COV2.S vaccine versus placebo. The chain combines TRBV18 with TRBJ2-2, with TRBD2 identical over 9 bases. This TCR came from a person aged 18-65 years who received the Ad26.COV2.S COVID-19 vaccine or a placebo. The CDR3 here is CASSPEGSGRNTGELFF. The CDR3 coding sequence is TGTGCCAGCTCACCAGAGGGTAGCGGGAGGAACACCGGGGAGCTGTTTTTT. The whole variable domain, filled in from reference TRBV18 and TRBJ2-2, reads NAGVMQNPRHLVRRRGQEARLRCSPMKGHSHVYWYRQLPEEGLKFMVYLQKENIIDESGMPKERFSAEFPKEGPSILRIQQVVRGDSAAYFCASSPEGSGRNTGELFFGEGSRLTVL.